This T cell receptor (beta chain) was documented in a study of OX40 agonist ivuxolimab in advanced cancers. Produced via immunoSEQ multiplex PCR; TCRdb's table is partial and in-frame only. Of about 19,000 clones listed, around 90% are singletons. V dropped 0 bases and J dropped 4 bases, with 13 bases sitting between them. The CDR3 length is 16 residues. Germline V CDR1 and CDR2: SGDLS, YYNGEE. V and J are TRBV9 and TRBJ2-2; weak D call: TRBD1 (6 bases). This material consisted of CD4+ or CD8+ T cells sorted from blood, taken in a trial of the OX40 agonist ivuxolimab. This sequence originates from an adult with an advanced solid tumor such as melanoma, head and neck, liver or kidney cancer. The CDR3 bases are TGTGCCAGCAGCGTAGCGGCAGGGGCCATCACCGGGGAGCTGTTTTTT. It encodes CASSVAAGAITGELFF. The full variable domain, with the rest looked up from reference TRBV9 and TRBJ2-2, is DSGVTQTPKHLITATGQRVTLRCSPRSGDLSVYWYQQSLDQGLQFLIQYYNGEERAKGNILERFSAQQFPDLHSELNLSSLELGDSALYFCASSVAAGAITGELFFGEGSRLTVL.